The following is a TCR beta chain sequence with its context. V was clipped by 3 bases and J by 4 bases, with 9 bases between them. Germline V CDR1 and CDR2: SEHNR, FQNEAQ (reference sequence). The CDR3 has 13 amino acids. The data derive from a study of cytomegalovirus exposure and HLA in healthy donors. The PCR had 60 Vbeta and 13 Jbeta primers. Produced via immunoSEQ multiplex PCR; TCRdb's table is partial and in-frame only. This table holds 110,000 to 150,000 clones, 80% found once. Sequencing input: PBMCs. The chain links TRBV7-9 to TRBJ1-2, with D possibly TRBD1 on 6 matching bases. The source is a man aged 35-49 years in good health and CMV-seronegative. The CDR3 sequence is CASSFGQIYGYTF. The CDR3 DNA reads TGTGCCAGCAGCTTTGGACAGATCTATGGCTACACCTTC. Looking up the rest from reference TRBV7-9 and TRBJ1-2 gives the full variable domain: DTGVSQNPRHKITKRGQNVTFRCDPISEHNRLYWYRQTLGQGPEFLTYFQNEAQLEKSRLLSDRFSAERPKGSFSTLEIQRTEQGDSAMYLCASSFGQIYGYTFGSGTRLTVV.